This T cell receptor (beta chain) was retrieved from a study of T cells expressing NK-cell markers. TCRdb re-called the 5' RACE reads and catalogs CDR3 proteins one per entry, DNA excluded. The sample data list about 400,000 distinct CDR3 sequences. The CDR3 spans 15 residues. The genes are TRBV12-3 or TRBV12-4 and TRBJ1-3. Material: blood T cells: a sorted CD56 or NKG2C T cell subset, CD4+ or CD8+ T cells, or bulk PBMC T cells (not recorded which). The origin of this receptor is a woman aged 50 to 60 in good health. The CDR3 is CASSLNQVSGNTIYF.